This T cell receptor beta chain was captured in a study of immune evolution from preneoplasia to lung adenocarcinoma. Whole-study results and caveats: Normal lung had highest clonality; later lesions appeared denser, more diverse.

Profiled with immunoSEQ multiplex PCR; TCRdb holds only in-frame clones, not every one. Of fewer than 6,000 clones in the sample, 80% were seen once. As concerns this clone: Its target is not known.

With 2 bases removed from V and 0 bases from J, the gap between germline ends came to 8 bases. The CDR3 is 14 amino acids. Germline-derived CDR1 and CDR2 are GTSNPN and SVGIG (reference sequence). V and J are TRBV30 and TRBJ2-1; D gene uncertain. The sample taken for sequencing was FFPE minimally invasive lung adenocarcinoma tissue. This receptor was obtained from a person between 60 and 79 years old with lung adenocarcinoma. The CDR3 nucleotides are TGTGCCTGGAGTCGCATCGGCTCCTACAATGAGCAGTTCTTC. Encoded protein: CAWSRIGSYNEQFF. Using reference TRBV30 and TRBJ2-1 for the parts outside the CDR3, the full variable domain is SQTIHQWPATLVQPVGSPLSLECTVEGTSNPNLYWYRQAAGRGLQLLFYSVGIGQISSEVPQNLSASRPQDRQFILSSKKLLLSDSGFYLCAWSRIGSYNEQFFGPGTRLTVL.